This TCR beta chain was sequenced during a study of T cell responses to AZD1222 COVID-19 vaccine. CDR3 size: 14 residues. Germline loops: CDR1 SGHVS, CDR2 FQNEAQ. The V end was cut by 3 bases, the J end by 6 bases, with 12 bases between. This clone was detected only a few times. Using immunoSEQ multiplex PCR, the repertoire was profiled, and TCRdb retains in-frame clones only, with some absent. The sample holds 54,000 or so clones, roughly nine tenths seen once. The sample consisted of peripheral blood, taken on day 0 of AZD1222 vaccination. This chain connects TRBV7-8 to TRBJ2-4; D assignment may be TRBD1 or TRBD2 (7 bases each). This receptor was obtained from an adult in good health. Here the CDR3 DNA reads TGTGCCAGCAGCTTCAGGGGGGGCGGAAACATTCAGTACTTC. The encoded protein is CASSFRGGGNIQYF.